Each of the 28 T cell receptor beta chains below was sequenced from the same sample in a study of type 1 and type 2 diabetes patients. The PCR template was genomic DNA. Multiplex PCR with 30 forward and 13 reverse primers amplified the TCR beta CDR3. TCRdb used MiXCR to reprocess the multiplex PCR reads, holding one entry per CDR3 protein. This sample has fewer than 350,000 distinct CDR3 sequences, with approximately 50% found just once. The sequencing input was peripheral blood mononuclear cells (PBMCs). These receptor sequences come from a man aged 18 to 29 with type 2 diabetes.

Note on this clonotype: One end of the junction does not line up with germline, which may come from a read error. This CDR3 reads CASSPGSRDTEKLFF. CDR3 nucleotides: TGTGCCAGCAGCCCGGGGAGCAGGGACACTGAAAAACTGTTTTTT. V and J are TRBV4-1 and TRBJ1-4, with D possibly being TRBD1 (6 bases). The CDR3 has 15 residues. Germline V CDR1 and CDR2: MGHRA, YSYEKL.

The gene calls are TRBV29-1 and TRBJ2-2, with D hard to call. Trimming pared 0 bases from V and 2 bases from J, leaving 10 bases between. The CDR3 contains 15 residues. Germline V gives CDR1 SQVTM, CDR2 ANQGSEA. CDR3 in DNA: TGCAGCGTTGAAGATTTTACATATAACACCGGGGAGCTGTTTTTT. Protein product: CSVEDFTYNTGELFF.

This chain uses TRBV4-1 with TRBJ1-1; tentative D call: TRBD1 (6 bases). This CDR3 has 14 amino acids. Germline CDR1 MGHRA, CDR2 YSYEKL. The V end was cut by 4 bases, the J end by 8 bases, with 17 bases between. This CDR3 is CASSRMGHWGEAFF. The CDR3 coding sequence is TGCGCCAGCAGCCGGATGGGACACTGGGGCGAAGCTTTCTTT.

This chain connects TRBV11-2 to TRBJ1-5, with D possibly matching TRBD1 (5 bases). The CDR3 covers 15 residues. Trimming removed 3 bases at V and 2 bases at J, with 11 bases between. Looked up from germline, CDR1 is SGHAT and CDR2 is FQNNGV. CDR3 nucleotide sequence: TGTGCCAGCAGCTTGGGGGGGGGGGGCAATCAGCCCCAGCATTTT. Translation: CASSLGGGGNQPQHF.

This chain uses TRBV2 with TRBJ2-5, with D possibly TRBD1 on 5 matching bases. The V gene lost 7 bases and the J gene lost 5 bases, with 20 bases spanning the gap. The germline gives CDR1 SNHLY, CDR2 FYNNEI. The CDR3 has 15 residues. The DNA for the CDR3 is TGTGCCAGCAATCTGGGGCTAGGGCGCCCCGAGACCCAGTACTTC. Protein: CASNLGLGRPETQYF.

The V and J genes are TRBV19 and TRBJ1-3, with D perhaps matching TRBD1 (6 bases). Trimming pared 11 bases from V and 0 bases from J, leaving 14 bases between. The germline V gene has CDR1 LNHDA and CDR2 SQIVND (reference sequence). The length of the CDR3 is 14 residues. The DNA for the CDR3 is TGTGCCTGGAGTGTAGGGGGCTCTGGAAACACCATATATTTT. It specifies CAWSVGGSGNTIYF.

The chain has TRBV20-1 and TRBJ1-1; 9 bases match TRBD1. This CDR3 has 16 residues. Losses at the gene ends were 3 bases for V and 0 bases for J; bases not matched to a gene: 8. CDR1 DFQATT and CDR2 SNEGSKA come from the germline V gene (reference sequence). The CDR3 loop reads CSASTPGQGLNTEAFF. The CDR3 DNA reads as TGCAGTGCTAGCACCCCGGGACAGGGATTGAACACTGAAGCTTTCTTT.

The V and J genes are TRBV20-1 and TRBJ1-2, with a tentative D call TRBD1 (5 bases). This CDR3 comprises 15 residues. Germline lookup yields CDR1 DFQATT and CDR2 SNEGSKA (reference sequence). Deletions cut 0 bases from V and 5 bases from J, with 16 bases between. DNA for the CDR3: TGCAGTGCTAGAGATGAGGGGTGGGATGGGTATGGCTACACCTTC. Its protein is CSARDEGWDGYGYTF.

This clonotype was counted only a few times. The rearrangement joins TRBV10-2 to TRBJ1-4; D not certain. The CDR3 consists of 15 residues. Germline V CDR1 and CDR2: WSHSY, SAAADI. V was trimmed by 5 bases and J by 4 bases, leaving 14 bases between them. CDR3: CASSRGVDFNEKLFF. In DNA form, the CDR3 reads TGCGCCAGCAGTAGAGGAGTCGACTTTAATGAAAAACTGTTTTTT.

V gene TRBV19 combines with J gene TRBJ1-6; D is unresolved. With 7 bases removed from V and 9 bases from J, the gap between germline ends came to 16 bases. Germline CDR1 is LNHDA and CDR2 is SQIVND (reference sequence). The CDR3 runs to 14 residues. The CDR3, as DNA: TGTGCCAGTACCCTAGGAGGAGGTGGTTCACCCCTCCACTTT. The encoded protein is CASTLGGGGSPLHF. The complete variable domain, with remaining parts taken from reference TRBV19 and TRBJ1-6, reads DGGITQSPKYLFRKEGQNVTLSCEQNLNHDAMYWYRQDPGQGLRLIYYSQIVNDFQKGDIAEGYSVSREKKESFPLTVTSAQKNPTAFYLCASTLGGGGSPLHFGNGTRLTVT.

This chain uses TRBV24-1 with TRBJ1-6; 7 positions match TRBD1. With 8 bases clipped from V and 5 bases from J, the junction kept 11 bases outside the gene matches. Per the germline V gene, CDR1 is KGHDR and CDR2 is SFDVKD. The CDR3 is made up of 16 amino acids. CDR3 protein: CATNLIGTANNSPLHF. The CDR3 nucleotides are TGTGCCACCAACCTGATCGGGACAGCTAATAATTCACCCCTCCACTTT.

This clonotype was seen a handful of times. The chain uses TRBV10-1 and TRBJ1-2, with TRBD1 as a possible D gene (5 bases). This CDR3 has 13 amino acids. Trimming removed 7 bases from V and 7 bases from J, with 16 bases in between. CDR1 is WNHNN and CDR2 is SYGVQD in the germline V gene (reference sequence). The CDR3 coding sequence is TGCGCCAGCACCCCGGTCGCAAGGGGTGGCTACACCTTC. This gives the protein CASTPVARGGYTF.

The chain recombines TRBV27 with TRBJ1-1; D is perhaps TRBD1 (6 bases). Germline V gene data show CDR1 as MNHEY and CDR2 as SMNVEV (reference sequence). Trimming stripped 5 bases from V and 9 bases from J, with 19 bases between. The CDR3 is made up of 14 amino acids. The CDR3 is CASSQSGGPRKAFF. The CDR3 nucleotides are TGTGCCAGCAGTCAAAGCGGGGGGCCACGGAAAGCTTTCTTT.

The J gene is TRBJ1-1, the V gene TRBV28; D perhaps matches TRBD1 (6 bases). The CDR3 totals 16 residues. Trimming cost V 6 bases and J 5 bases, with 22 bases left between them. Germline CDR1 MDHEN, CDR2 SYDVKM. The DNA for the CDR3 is TGTGCCAGCAGAAATAGGGGGGGGCGAGTGTGGACTGAAGCTTTCTTT. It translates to CASRNRGGRVWTEAFF.

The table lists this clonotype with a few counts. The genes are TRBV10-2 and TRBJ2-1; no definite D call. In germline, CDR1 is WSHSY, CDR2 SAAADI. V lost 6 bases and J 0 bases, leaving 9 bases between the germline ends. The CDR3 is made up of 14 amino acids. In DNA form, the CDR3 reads TGCGCCAGCAGCCCAACGGGCTCCTACAATGAGCAGTTCTTC. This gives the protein CASSPTGSYNEQFF.

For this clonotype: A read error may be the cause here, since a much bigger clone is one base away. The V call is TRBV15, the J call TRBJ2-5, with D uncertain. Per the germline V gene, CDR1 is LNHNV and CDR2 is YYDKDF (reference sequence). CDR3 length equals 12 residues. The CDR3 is CTTSRVTETQYF. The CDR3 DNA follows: TGTACCACCAGCAGAGTTACGGAGACCCAGTACTTC.

The CDR3 DNA reads as TGTGCCAGCAGCTTTTACCCTACCTACGAGCAGTACTTC. Amino acid sequence: CASSFYPTYEQYF. The chain carries TRBV7-3 and TRBJ2-7; D gene ambiguous. Trimming shortened V by 3 bases and J by 2 bases, and 8 bases separated the two germline ends. CDR1 and CDR2 from the germline V gene are SGHTA and FQGTGA. The CDR3 is 13 amino acids.

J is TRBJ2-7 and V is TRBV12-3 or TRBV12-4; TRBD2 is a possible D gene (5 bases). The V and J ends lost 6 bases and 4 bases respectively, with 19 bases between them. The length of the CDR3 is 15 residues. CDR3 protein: CASRPGSGISYEQYF. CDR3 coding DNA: TGTGCCAGCAGACCAGGCTCCGGGATCTCGTACGAGCAGTACTTC.

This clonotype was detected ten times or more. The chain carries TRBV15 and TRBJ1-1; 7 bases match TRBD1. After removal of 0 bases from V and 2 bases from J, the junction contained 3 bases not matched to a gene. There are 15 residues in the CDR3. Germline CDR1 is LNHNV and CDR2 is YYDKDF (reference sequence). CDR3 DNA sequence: TGTGCCACCAGCAGAGAAGGGACAGCCAACACTGAAGCTTTCTTT. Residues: CATSREGTANTEAFF.

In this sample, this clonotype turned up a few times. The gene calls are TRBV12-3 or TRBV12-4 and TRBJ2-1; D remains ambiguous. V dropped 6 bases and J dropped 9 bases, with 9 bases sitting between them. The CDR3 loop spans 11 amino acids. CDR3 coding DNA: TGTGCCAGCAGGTCGACGGCTGAGCAGTTCTTC. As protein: CASRSTAEQFF.

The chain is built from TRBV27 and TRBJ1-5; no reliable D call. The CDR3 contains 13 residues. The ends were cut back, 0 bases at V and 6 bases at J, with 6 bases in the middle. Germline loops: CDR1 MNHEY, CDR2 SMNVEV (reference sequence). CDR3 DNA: TGTGCCAGCAGTTTATCAGGGTCTCAGCCCCAGCATTTT. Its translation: CASSLSGSQPQHF.

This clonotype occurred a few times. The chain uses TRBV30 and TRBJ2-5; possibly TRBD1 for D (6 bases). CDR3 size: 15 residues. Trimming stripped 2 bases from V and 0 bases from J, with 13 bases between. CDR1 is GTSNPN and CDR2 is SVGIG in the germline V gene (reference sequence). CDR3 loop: CAWSTNQGYQETQYF. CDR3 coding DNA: TGTGCCTGGAGTACAAATCAGGGGTACCAAGAGACCCAGTACTTC.

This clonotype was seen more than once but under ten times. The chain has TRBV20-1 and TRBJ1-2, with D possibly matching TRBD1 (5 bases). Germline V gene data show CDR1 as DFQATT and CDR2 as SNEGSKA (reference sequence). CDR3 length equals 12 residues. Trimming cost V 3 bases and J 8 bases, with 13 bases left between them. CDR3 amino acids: CSASSAREGYTF. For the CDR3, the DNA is TGCAGTGCTAGTTCGGCCAGGGAGGGCTACACCTTC.

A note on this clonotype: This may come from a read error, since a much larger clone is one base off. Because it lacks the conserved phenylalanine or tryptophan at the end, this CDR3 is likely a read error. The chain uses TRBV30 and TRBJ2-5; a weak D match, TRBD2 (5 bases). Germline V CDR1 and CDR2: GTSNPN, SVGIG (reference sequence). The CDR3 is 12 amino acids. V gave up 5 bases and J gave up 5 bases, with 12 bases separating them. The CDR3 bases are TGTGCCTGGTTCCGGGGAATGGAGACCCAGTACCTC. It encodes CAWFRGMETQYL.

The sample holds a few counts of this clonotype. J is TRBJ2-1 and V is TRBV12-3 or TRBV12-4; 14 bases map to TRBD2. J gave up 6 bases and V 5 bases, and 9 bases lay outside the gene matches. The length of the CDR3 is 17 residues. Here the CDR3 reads CASSKGGLAGAINEQFF. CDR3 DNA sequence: TGTGCCAGCAGTAAGGGGGGACTAGCGGGGGCAATCAATGAGCAGTTCTTC.

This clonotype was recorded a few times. The CDR3 nucleotides read TGTGCCAGCAGCCCCGGGACGGGAACCTCTGGGGCCAACGTCCTGACTTTC. This gives the protein CASSPGTGTSGANVLTF. The rearrangement links TRBV9 to TRBJ2-6, with D perhaps being TRBD1 or TRBD2 (5 bases each). The CDR3 totals 17 residues. The germline gives CDR1 SGDLS, CDR2 YYNGEE. V lost 4 bases to trimming and J lost 0 bases, with 14 bases between them.

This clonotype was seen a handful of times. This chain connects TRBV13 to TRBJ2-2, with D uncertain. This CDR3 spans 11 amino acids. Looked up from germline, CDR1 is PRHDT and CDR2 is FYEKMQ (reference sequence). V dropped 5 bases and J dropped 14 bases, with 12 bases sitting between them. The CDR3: CASSRLPDLFF. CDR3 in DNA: TGTGCCAGCAGCCGTTTGCCCGATCTGTTTTTT.

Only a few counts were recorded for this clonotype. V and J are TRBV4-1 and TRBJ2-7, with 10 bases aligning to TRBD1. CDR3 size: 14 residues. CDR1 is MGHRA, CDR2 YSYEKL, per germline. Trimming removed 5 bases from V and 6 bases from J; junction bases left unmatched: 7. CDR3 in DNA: TGCGCCAGCAGCTCCCGGACAGGGGGGCTCGAGCAGTACTTC. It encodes CASSSRTGGLEQYF.